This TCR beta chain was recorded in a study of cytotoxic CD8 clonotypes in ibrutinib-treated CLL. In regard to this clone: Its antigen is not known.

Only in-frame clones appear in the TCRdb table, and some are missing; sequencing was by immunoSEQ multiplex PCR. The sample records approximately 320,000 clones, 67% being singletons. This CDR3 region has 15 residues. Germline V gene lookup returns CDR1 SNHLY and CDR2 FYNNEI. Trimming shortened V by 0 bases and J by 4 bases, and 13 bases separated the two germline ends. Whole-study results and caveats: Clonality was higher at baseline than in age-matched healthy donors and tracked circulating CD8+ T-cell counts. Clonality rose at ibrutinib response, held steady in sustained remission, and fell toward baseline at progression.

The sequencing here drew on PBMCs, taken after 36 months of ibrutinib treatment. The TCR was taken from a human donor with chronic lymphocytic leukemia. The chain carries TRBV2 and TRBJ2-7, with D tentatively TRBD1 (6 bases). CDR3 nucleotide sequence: TGTGCCAGCAGTGAAGCGGGGGCTGGTGGTTACGAGCAGTACTTC. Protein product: CASSEAGAGGYEQYF. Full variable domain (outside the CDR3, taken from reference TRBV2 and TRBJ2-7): EPEVTQTPSHQVTQMGQEVILRCVPISNHLYFYWYRQILGQKVEFLVSFYNNEISEKSEIFDDQFSVERPDGSNFTLKIRSTKLEDSAMYFCASSEAGAGGYEQYFGPGTRLTVT.